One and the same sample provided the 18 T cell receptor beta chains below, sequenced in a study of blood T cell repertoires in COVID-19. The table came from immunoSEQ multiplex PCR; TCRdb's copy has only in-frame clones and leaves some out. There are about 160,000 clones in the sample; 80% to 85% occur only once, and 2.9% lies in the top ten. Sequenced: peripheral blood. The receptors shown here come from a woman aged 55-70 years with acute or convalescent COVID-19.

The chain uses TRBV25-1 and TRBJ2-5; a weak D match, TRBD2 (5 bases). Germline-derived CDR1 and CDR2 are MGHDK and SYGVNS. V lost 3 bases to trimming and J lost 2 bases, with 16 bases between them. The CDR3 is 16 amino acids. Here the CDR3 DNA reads TGTGCCAGCAGTGAGATCCGGGGAGCTTTTCAAGAGACCCAGTACTTC. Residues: CASSEIRGAFQETQYF.

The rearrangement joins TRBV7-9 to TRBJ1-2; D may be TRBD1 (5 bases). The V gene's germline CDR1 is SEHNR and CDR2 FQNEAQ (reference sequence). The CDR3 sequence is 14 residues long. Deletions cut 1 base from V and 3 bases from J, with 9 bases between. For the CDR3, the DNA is TGTGCCAGCAGCTTAGTTGCGACAGACTATGGCTACACCTTC. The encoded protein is CASSLVATDYGYTF.

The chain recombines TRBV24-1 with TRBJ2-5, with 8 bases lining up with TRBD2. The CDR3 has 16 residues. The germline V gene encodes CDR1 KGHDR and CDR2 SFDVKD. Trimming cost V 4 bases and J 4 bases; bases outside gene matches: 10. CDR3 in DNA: TGTGCCACCAGTGACCCTCGGGGGGGCCGGGCAGAGACCCAGTACTTC. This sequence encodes CATSDPRGGRAETQYF.

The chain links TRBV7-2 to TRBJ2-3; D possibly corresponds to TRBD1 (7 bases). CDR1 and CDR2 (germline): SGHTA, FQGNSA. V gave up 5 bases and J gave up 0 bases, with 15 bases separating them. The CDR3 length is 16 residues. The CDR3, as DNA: TGTGCCAGCAGCCCATGGACAGGACTAAGCACAGATACGCAGTATTTT. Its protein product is CASSPWTGLSTDTQYF.

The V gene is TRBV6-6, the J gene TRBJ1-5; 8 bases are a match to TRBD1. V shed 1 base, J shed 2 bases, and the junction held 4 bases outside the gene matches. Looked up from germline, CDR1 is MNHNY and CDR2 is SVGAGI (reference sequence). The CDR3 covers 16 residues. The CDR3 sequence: CASSYYATGGNQPQHF. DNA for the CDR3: TGTGCCAGCAGTTACTACGCGACAGGGGGCAATCAGCCCCAGCATTTT.

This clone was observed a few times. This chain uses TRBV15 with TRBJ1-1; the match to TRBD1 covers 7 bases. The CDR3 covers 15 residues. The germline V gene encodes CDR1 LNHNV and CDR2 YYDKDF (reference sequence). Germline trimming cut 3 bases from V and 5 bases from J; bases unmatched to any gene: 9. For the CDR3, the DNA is TGTGCCACCAGCAGCCGCCGGGACAGTAAAACTGAAGCTTTCTTT. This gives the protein CATSSRRDSKTEAFF.

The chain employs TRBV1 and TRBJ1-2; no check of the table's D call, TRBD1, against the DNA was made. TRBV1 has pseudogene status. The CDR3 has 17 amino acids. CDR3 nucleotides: TGCACCAGCAGCCAAGATCTGGCAGGGCCCGGTGCCTATGGCTACACCTTC. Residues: CTSSQDLAGPGAYGYTF.

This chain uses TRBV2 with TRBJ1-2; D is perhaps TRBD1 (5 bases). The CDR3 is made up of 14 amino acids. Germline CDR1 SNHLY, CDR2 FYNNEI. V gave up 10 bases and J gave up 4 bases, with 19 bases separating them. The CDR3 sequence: CANPERGSPYGYTF. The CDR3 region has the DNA TGTGCCAACCCCGAAAGGGGTTCCCCCTATGGCTACACCTTC. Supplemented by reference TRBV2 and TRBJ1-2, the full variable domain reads EPEVTQTPSHQVTQMGQEVILRCVPISNHLYFYWYRQILGQKVEFLVSFYNNEISEKSEIFDDQFSVERPDGSNFTLKIRSTKLEDSAMYFCANPERGSPYGYTFGSGTRLTVV.

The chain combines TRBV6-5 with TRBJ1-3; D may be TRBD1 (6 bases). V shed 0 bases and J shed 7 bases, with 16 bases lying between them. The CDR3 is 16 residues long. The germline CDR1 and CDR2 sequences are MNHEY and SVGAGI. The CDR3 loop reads CASSYSGGARANTIYF. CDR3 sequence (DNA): TGTGCCAGCAGTTACTCCGGGGGGGCTAGGGCCAACACCATATATTTT.

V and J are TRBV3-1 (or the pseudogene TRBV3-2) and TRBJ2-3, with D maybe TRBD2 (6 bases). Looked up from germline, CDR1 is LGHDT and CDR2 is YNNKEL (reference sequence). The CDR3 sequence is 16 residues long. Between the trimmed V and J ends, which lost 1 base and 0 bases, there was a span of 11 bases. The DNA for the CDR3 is TGTGCCAGCAGCCAAGTTGGGAGGTCAAGCACAGATACGCAGTATTTT. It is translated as CASSQVGRSSTDTQYF.

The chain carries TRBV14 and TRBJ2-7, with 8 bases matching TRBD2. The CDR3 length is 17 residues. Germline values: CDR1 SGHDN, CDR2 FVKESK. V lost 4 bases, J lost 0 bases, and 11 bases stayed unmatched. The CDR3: CASSRLFGGTSSYEQYF. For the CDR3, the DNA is TGTGCCAGCAGCCGACTGTTCGGTGGGACTAGCTCCTACGAGCAGTACTTC.

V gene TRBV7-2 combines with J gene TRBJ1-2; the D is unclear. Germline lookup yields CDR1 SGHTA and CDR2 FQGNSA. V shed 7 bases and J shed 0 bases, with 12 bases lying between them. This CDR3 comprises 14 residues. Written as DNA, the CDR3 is TGTGCCAGCACCTCGGTTATGGCTAACTATGGCTACACCTTC. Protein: CASTSVMANYGYTF.

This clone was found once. The CDR3 protein is CASSQDRAGDSGNTIYF. The CDR3 DNA is TGTGCCAGCAGCCAAGATAGGGCAGGGGATTCTGGAAACACCATATATTTT. The chain has TRBV4-2 and TRBJ1-3; a possible D gene is TRBD1 (6 bases). V lost 0 bases and J 1 base, leaving 13 bases between the germline ends. Germline V CDR1 and CDR2: LGHNA, YNFKEQ. The CDR3 has 17 amino acids.

CDR3 in amino acids: CASSLETGPMGTQYF. The CDR3 DNA follows: TGTGCCAGCAGCTTAGAGACAGGCCCTATGGGGACCCAGTACTTC. The chain links TRBV11-3 to TRBJ2-5; the D gene is possibly TRBD1 (6 bases). This CDR3 spans 15 amino acids. Germline V gene lookup returns CDR1 SGHNT and CDR2 YENEEA. Trimming removed 0 bases at V and 7 bases at J, with 15 bases between.

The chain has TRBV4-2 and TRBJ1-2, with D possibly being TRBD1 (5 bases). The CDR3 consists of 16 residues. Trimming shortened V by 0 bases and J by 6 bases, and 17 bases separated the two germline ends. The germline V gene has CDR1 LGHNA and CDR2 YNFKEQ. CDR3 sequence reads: CASSQDTGGLGNGYTF. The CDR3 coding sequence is TGTGCCAGCAGCCAAGATACCGGGGGGTTAGGCAATGGCTACACCTTC.

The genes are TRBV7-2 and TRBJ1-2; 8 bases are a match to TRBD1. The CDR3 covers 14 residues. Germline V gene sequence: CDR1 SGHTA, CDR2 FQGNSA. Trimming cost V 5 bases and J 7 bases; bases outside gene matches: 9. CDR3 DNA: TGTGCCAGCAGCCCCGGACAGGGTGTTGCTGGCTACACCTTC. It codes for CASSPGQGVAGYTF.

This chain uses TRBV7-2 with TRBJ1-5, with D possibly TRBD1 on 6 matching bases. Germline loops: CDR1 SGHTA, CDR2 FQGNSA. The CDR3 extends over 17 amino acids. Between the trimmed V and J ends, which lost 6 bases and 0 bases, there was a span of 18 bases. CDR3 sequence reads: CASRVGGGLYSNQPQHF. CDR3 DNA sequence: TGTGCCAGCAGGGTAGGGGGGGGTCTATATAGCAATCAGCCCCAGCATTTT.

CDR3 region: CASSLGPGLGQETQYF. Here the CDR3 DNA reads TGTGCCAGCAGCTTAGGTCCGGGACTGGGCCAAGAGACCCAGTACTTC. The chain links TRBV7-8 to TRBJ2-5; D is perhaps TRBD2 (6 bases). Germline V CDR1 and CDR2: SGHVS, FQNEAQ. The CDR3 has 16 residues. Trimming cost V 1 base and J 1 base, with 13 bases left between them.